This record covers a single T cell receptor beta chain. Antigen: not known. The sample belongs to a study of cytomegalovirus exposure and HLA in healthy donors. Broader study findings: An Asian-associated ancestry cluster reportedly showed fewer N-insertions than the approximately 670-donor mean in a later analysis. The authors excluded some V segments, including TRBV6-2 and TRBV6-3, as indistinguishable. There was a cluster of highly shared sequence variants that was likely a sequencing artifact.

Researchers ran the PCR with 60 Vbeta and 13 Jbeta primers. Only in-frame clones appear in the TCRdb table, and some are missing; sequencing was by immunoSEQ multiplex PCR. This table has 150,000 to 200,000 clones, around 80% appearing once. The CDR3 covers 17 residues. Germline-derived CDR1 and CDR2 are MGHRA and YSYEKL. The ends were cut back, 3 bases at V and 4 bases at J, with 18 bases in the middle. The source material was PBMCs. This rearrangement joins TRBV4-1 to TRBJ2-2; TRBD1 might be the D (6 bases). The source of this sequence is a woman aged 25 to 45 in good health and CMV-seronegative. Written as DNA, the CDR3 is TGCGCCAGCAGCCAGGAGACAGGTTTCGGTGGCACCGGGGAGCTGTTTTTT. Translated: CASSQETGFGGTGELFF.